The clone carrying this T cell receptor beta chain was seen only a few times. The sample belongs to a study of CD8 T cells in ankylosing spondylitis. The junction had 12 bases not matched to a gene; V was cut back by 5 bases and J by 3 bases. The length of the CDR3 is 16 residues. Quantitative 5'-RACE with molecular barcodes produced the TCR beta libraries. TCRdb processed the 5' RACE reads anew with MiXCR; each CDR3 protein has one entry. Among a few hundred thousand distinct CDR3 sequences, 15% to 20% were seen once, and the ten largest hold approximately 32%. This chain links TRBV12-3 or TRBV12-4 with TRBJ2-7; the match to TRBD1 covers 8 bases. Sequenced material: blood, either unsorted or a sorted T cell fraction (not recorded which). The sequence was collected from a male donor with ankylosing spondylitis or in good health (not recorded which). The CDR3 sequence is CASSGTDRVGLYEQYF. CDR3 in DNA: TGTGCCAGCAGTGGAACGGACAGGGTGGGCCTCTACGAGCAGTACTTC.